The 14 T cell receptor beta chains given below trace back to one sample, sequenced in a study of technical replicates of blood from a handful of donors. Assay used: immunoSEQ multiplex PCR; TCRdb lists only in-frame clones, some missing. The sample has under 95,000 clones, 90% to 95% seen once. The source material was T cells isolated from PBMCs. Source of these receptors: a human donor in good health.

The genes are TRBV6-6 and TRBJ1-1; 8 nucleotides align to TRBD1. V shed 7 bases, J shed 5 bases, and the junction held 9 bases outside the gene matches. CDR3 length: 14 amino acids. Germline V gives CDR1 MNHNY, CDR2 SVGAGI (reference sequence). The CDR3 nucleotides are TGTGCCAGCAATCGAGACAGGGGCGGGACTGAAGCTTTCTTT. It is translated as CASNRDRGGTEAFF.

This chain links TRBV29-1 with TRBJ2-7; D perhaps matches TRBD2 (6 bases). The CDR3 spans 16 residues. CDR1 is SQVTM and CDR2 is ANQGSEA in the germline V gene. V dropped 5 bases and J dropped 2 bases, with 22 bases sitting between them. CDR3 sequence (DNA): TGCAGCGTTAAATCAAAGAGTAGCGGTAACCCCTACGAGCAGTACTTC. It encodes CSVKSKSSGNPYEQYF.

The gene calls are TRBV2 and TRBJ1-1; no definite D call. The CDR3 sequence is 15 residues long. In germline, CDR1 is SNHLY, CDR2 FYNNEI. Trimming removed 4 bases at V and 0 bases at J, with 12 bases between. In DNA, the CDR3 is TGTGCCAGCAGTGTTGAGGCGATACTGAACACTGAAGCTTTCTTT. The encoded protein is CASSVEAILNTEAFF.

This chain uses TRBV4-1 with TRBJ2-2; TRBD1 matches at 10 bases. Germline V gene sequence: CDR1 MGHRA, CDR2 YSYEKL. This CDR3 is built from 16 residues. Trimming removed 1 base from V and 7 bases from J; junction bases left unmatched: 6. The DNA of the CDR3 is TGCGCCAGCAGCCAAGTTGGGACAGGGGCCGGCGGGGAGCTGTTTTTT. This sequence encodes CASSQVGTGAGGELFF.

The chain joins TRBV30 to TRBJ1-2, with D perhaps matching TRBD1 (5 bases). The CDR3 has 15 amino acids. Germline V gives CDR1 GTSNPN, CDR2 SVGIG (reference sequence). Trimming left V 0 bases short and J 2 bases short, with 13 bases between. Here the CDR3 reads CAWSVWSRGNYGYTF. CDR3 DNA sequence: TGTGCCTGGAGTGTATGGAGTCGGGGGAACTATGGCTACACCTTC.

The chain employs TRBV19 and TRBJ1-3; 7 bases line up with TRBD1. J gave up 0 bases and V 8 bases, and 4 bases lay outside the gene matches. The V gene's germline CDR1 is LNHDA and CDR2 SQIVND (reference sequence). The CDR3 contains 14 residues. The CDR3 loop is CASRGTASGNTIYF. CDR3 in DNA: TGTGCCAGTCGAGGGACAGCCTCTGGAAACACCATATATTTT.

The chain joins TRBV28 to TRBJ2-7; TRBD1 agrees at 9 bases. The CDR3 sequence is 14 residues long. With 5 bases clipped from V and 2 bases from J, the junction kept 4 bases outside the gene matches. In germline, CDR1 is MDHEN, CDR2 SYDVKM. CDR3 bases: TGTGCCAGCAGTCCGGGGACAGGGACCTACGAGCAGTACTTC. Protein product: CASSPGTGTYEQYF.

V usage is TRBV10-1 and J usage is TRBJ1-1, with D possibly matching TRBD1 (5 bases). The germline CDR1 and CDR2 sequences are WNHNN and SYGVQD (reference sequence). The CDR3 is made up of 16 amino acids. V was clipped by 0 bases and J by 1 base, with 12 bases between them. The CDR3 is CASSESQLGQNTEAFF. The CDR3 nucleotides read TGCGCCAGCAGTGAGTCCCAGTTAGGACAGAACACTGAAGCTTTCTTT.

This sequence joins TRBV5-1 and TRBJ1-2; no clear D. This CDR3 comprises 16 residues. The V end was cut by 1 base, the J end by 2 bases, with 15 bases between. Germline CDR1 and CDR2: SGHRS and YFSETQ. DNA for the CDR3: TGCGCCAGCAGCTTGCAATTCACCCGACTAAACTATGGCTACACCTTC. This codes for CASSLQFTRLNYGYTF.

The chain carries TRBV19 and TRBJ2-2; D possibly corresponds to TRBD1 (6 bases). CDR1 is LNHDA, CDR2 SQIVND, per germline (reference sequence). With 8 bases removed from V and 4 bases from J, the gap between germline ends came to 11 bases. The CDR3 has 13 amino acids. The CDR3 nucleotides are TGTGCCAGTCAGCCCAGGGGCACCGGGGAGCTGTTTTTT. It is translated as CASQPRGTGELFF. Filled out from reference TRBV19 and TRBJ2-2, the complete variable domain reads DGGITQSPKYLFRKEGQNVTLSCEQNLNHDAMYWYRQDPGQGLRLIYYSQIVNDFQKGDIAEGYSVSREKKESFPLTVTSAQKNPTAFYLCASQPRGTGELFFGEGSRLTVL.

This rearrangement joins TRBV19 to TRBJ1-1; TRBD1 agrees at 10 bases. The V and J ends lost 5 bases and 2 bases, in that order; junction bases with no gene match: 2. There are 14 residues in the CDR3. From germline, CDR1 is LNHDA and CDR2 SQIVND (reference sequence). The CDR3 sequence: CASSDRGRNTEAFF. CDR3 nucleotide sequence: TGTGCCAGTAGTGACAGGGGGCGAAACACTGAAGCTTTCTTT.

The chain combines TRBV5-3 with TRBJ1-3, with D tentatively TRBD1 (6 bases). TRBV5-3 is flagged as an ORF with uncertain function. The CDR3 totals 14 residues. The V end lost 4 bases, the J end lost 4 bases, and 12 bases lay between the germline ends. The CDR3 loop is CARSLRGIGNTIYF. In DNA form, the CDR3 reads TGTGCCAGAAGCCTAAGGGGGATCGGAAACACCATATATTTT.

V and J are TRBV6-5 and TRBJ2-7, with 12 bases identical to TRBD2. The germline V gene encodes CDR1 MNHEY and CDR2 SVGAGI. The CDR3 contains 16 residues. Unmatched junction bases numbered 4, after V lost 2 bases and J lost 2 bases. The CDR3 loop reads CASSYRTSGTPYEQYF. The CDR3 DNA sequence: TGTGCCAGCAGTTACCGGACTAGCGGGACCCCCTACGAGCAGTACTTC.

V gene TRBV4-1 combines with J gene TRBJ1-4; maybe TRBD1 (5 bases). The CDR3 sequence is 15 residues long. V gave up 6 bases and J gave up 7 bases, with 18 bases separating them. Germline V gene data show CDR1 as MGHRA and CDR2 as YSYEKL. Here the CDR3 DNA reads TGCGCCAGCAGGAAACAGGCAAAAAGGGGTGAAAAACTGTTTTTT. Translating it yields CASRKQAKRGEKLFF.